The present TCR beta chain was sequenced within a study of regulatory T cells in long-lasting Graves disease. Overall study: The antithyroid drugs taken by newly diagnosed Graves' patients had been used for under 3 months.

This clonotype was detected ten times or more. The CDR3 is 14 amino acids. Per germline, CDR1 DFQATT and CDR2 SNEGSKA (reference sequence). The V gene end was trimmed by 3 bases and the J gene end by 1 base; junction bases not matched to a gene: 3. Specified time point: newly diagnosed GD, antithyroid drugs for less than 3 months. There was RNA extracted from PBMCs, and the TCR library was made from it. Arm-PCR of CDR3 regions with iRepertoire HTBI primers generated TCR beta libraries. One entry per CDR3 protein results from TCRdb running MiXCR on the multiplex PCR reads. The sample has around 460,000 distinct CDR3 sequences; 12% to 15% are singletons. Another study also made use of these data, one on T cells in Graves' hyperthyroidism and ophthalmopathy. Per that paper: Exclusion followed for patients with uncontrolled infection, other autoimmune disease, pregnancy or lactation.

Sequences were derived from peripheral blood mononuclear cells (PBMCs), sampled at new diagnosis, from a patient treated with antithyroid drugs. This chain joins TRBV20-1 and TRBJ2-1; 7 nucleotides match TRBD1. This receptor was taken from a woman in her forties or fifties with Graves disease. CDR3 coding DNA: TGCAGTGCTAGCCAGGACAGGTCCTACAATGAGCAGTTCTTC. Protein sequence: CSASQDRSYNEQFF.